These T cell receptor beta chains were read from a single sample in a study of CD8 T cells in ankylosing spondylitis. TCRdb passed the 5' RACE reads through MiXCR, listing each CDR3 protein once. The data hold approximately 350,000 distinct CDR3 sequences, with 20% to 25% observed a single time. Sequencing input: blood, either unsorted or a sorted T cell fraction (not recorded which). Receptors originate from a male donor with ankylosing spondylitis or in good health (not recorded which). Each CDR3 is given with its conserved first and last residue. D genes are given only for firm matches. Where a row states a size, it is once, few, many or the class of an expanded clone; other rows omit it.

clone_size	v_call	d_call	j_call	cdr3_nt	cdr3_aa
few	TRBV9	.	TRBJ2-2	TGTGCCAGCAGCGTAGAGGGGTGGACTAAAGAAGGAACCGGGGAGCTGTTTTTT	CASSVEGWTKEGTGELFF
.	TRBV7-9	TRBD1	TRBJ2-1	TGTGCCAGCAGCTTATCTGCAGGGGGCAAAAACAATGAGCAGTTCTTC	CASSLSAGGKNNEQFF
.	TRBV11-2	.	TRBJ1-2	TGTGCCAGCAGCTTAGCGGGGTTGAGCTACACCTTC	CASSLAGLSYTF
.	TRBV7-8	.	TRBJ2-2	TGTGCCAGCAGCTTACGCAGGGTTCTGAACACCGGGGAGCTGTTTTTT	CASSLRRVLNTGELFF
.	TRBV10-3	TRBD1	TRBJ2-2	TGTGCCATCAGAAACAGGGGCACCGGGGAGCTGTTTTTT	CAIRNRGTGELFF
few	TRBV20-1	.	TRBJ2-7	TGCAGTGCCGACAGAACACCACCTCAGACACCCTCCTACGAGCAGTACTTC	CSADRTPPQTPSYEQYF
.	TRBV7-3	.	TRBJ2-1	TGTGCCAGCAGCTTGGTTTCGTTGGGGCCGGGGGCTGGGCAGTTCTTC	CASSLVSLGPGAGQFF
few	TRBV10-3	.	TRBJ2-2	TGTGCCATCAGCCCTAACGGGGGAGCCGGCGGCGGGGAGCTGTTTTTT	CAISPNGGAGGGELFF
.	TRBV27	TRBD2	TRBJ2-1	TGTGCCAGCACGGGGGGGGACAATGAGCAGTTCTTC	CASTGGDNEQFF
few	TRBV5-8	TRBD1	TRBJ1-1	TGTGCCAGCAGCTATGGGACAGGAGGGGAAGCTTTCTTT	CASSYGTGGEAFF
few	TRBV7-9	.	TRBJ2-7	TGTGCCAGCAGCTCGCCGACAGGTCCCTACGAGCAGTACTTC	CASSSPTGPYEQYF
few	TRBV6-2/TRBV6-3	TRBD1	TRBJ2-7	TGTGCCAGCAGCGGAGACAGGGGTTCCCTCCGCTACGAGCAGTACTTC	CASSGDRGSLRYEQYF
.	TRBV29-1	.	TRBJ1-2	TGCAGCGTTGAAAACTTCCCATATGGCTACACCTTC	CSVENFPYGYTF
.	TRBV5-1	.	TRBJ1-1	TGCGCCAGCAGCGAAGGACAGAGGACTGAAGCTTTCTTT	CASSEGQRTEAFF
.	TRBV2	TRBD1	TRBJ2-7	TGTGCCAGCAGGTTCGACAGGGGGCTCTACGAGCAGTACTTC	CASRFDRGLYEQYF
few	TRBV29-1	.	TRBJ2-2	TGCAGCGTTGAATTATGGAGTCAGACGAACACCGGGGAGCTGTTTTTT	CSVELWSQTNTGELFF
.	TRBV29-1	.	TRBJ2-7	TGCAGCGCCGGAACGTCCATGGGCTACGAGCAGTACTTC	CSAGTSMGYEQYF
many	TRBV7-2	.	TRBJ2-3	TGTGCCAGCAGCTCGGGTATCCGCGCAGATACGCAGTATTTT	CASSSGIRADTQYF
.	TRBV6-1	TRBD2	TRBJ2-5	TGTGCCAGCAGTGAGACCTCGGCGGGAGGGCGAGAGACCCAGTACTTC	CASSETSAGGRETQYF
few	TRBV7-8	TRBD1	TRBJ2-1	TGTGCCAGCAGCTTAGCGTCGACAGGGTTGAATGAGCAGTTCTTC	CASSLASTGLNEQFF
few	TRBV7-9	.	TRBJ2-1	TGTGCCAGCAACCCCCCTGGGAGCTACAATGAGCAGTTCTTC	CASNPPGSYNEQFF
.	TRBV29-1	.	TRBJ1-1	TGCAGCGTTGCAGGGGCGGGCGAAGCTTTCTTT	CSVAGAGEAFF
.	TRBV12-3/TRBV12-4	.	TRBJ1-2	TGTGCCAGCAGTTTAGCGGGGTTAGGGTATGGCTACACCTTC	CASSLAGLGYGYTF
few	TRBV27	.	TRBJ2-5	TGTGCCAGCAGTTTAGTGGGGACTCACGAGACCCAGTACTTC	CASSLVGTHETQYF
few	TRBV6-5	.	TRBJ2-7	TGTGCCAGCAGTTACTATGATCGGTGGAGCGAGCAGTACTTC	CASSYYDRWSEQYF
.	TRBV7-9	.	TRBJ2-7	TGTGCCAGCAGCTTAGCCGCCCGGCTCGGCGTTGAGCAGTACTTC	CASSLAARLGVEQYF
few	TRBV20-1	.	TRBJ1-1	TGCAGTGCCGTACGAGGGGTGGCTGAAGCTTTCTTT	CSAVRGVAEAFF
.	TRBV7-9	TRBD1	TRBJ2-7	TGTGCCAGCAGCTCAAAAGGGGGCCGAGGTTCCTACGAGCAGTACTTC	CASSSKGGRGSYEQYF
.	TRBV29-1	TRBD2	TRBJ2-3	TGCAGCATGACTAGCGGTTTCACAGATACGCAGTATTTT	CSMTSGFTDTQYF
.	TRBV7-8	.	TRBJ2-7	TGTGCCAGCAGCTGGTCCCCGGGGTCCACAGCCTACGAGCAGTACTTC	CASSWSPGSTAYEQYF
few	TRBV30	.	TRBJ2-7	TGTGCCTGGACTCCTTTCCCCGGCGAGCAGTACTTC	CAWTPFPGEQYF
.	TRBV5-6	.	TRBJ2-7	TGTGCCAGCAGCTTGGTGGGGGAGGAGTACTTC	CASSLVGEEYF
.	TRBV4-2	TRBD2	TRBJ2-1	TGTGCCAGCAGCCAAGAAAGCGGGGAGGTCTTC	CASSQESGEVF
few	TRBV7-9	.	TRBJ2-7	TGTGCCAGCAGCTCTGACAGCCGTTGGGATTACGAGCAGTACTTC	CASSSDSRWDYEQYF
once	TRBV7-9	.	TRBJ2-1	TGTGCCAGCAGCTTAGGTGTCGGGATTGAGCAGTTCTTC	CASSLGVGIEQFF
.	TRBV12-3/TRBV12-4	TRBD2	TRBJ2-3	TGTGCCAGCAGTTTAGTCCGGGAGGCGCAGTATTTT	CASSLVREAQYF
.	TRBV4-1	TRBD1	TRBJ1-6	TGCGCCAGCAGCCAAGAGTGGGACAGCGACGATTCACCCCTCCACTTT	CASSQEWDSDDSPLHF
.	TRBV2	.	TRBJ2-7	TGTGCCAGCAGTGTCTCGACGGGGATCTCCTACGAGCAGTACTTC	CASSVSTGISYEQYF
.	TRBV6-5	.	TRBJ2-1	TGTGCCAGCAGTTACCGGTCCCCCTCCTACAATGAGCAGTTCTTC	CASSYRSPSYNEQFF
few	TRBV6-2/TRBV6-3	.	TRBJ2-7	TGTGCCAGCCTGTCGGGGGCATACGAGCAGTACTTC	CASLSGAYEQYF
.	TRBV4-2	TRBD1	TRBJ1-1	TGTGCCAGCAGTGGACAGGGGGGCACTGAAGCTTTCTTT	CASSGQGGTEAFF
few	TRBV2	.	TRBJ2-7	TGTGCCAGCAGTCAGCGCCGGGACGGTTCCTCCTACGAGCAGTACTTC	CASSQRRDGSSYEQYF
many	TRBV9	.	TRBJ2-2	TGTGCCAGCAGCTCCAACCGGAGGGACAGAAGCCCGAACACCGGGGAGCTGTTTTTT	CASSSNRRDRSPNTGELFF
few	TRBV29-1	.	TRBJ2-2	TGCAGCGTTGAAGATGTGGAGGGAGAGGTCACCGGGGAGCTGTTTTTT	CSVEDVEGEVTGELFF
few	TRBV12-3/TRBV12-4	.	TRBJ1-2	TGTGCCAGCAGCGGACAGATCAACTATGGCTACACCTTC	CASSGQINYGYTF
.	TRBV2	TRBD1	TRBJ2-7	TGTGCCAGCAGTGAGGGGACAGGGGTTGAACACGAGCAGTACTTC	CASSEGTGVEHEQYF
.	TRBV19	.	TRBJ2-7	TGTGCCAGTAGTACCCGGGACTGGTCCTACGAGCAGTACTTC	CASSTRDWSYEQYF
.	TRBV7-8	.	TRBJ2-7	TGTGCCACGGCCGTCGGGGGTGTCGAGCAGTACTTC	CATAVGGVEQYF
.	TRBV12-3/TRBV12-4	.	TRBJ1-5	TGTGCCAGCACCGAGGGACCGTATAGCAATCAGCCCCAGCATTTT	CASTEGPYSNQPQHF